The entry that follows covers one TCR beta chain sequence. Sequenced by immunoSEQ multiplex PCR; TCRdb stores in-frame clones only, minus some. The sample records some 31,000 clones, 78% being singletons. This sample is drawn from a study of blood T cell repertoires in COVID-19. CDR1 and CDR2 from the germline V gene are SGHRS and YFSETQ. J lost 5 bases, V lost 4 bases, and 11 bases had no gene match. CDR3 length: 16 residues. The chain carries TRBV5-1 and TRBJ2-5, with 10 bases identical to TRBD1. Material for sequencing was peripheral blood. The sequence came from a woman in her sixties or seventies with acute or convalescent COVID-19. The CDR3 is CASSPRDRGKGETQYF. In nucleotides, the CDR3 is TGCGCCAGCAGCCCCCGGGACAGGGGAAAGGGGGAGACCCAGTACTTC.